Shown below are 28 T cell receptor beta chains from a single sample sequenced in a study of CD8+CD57+ T cells in acquired aplastic anemia. TCR beta VDJ and CDR3 profiles were obtained from a genomic DNA template. TCRdb re-called the reads through MiXCR, storing one row per CDR3 protein. The table lists 150,000 to 200,000 distinct CDR3 sequences, 55% to 70% of them singletons. Sequencing was carried out using sorted CD4+, CD8+, or CD8+CD57+ T cells (not recorded which) from PBMCs. Receptors were obtained from a human donor with severe aplastic anemia or a healthy control (not recorded which).

The chain carries TRBV10-3 and TRBJ2-3, with TRBD2 identical over 8 bases. V shed 10 bases, J shed 1 base, and the junction held 7 bases outside the gene matches. Germline CDR1 ENHRY, CDR2 SYGVKD. The CDR3 runs 14 residues. CDR3 nucleotide sequence: TGTGCCACCGGGGGGGGTCCGCGCACAGATACGCAGTATTTT. Translating it yields CATGGGPRTDTQYF.

The J gene is TRBJ2-3, the V gene TRBV20-1, with D unclear. The V end lost 0 bases, the J end lost 3 bases, and 13 bases lay between the germline ends. Per the germline V gene, CDR1 is DFQATT and CDR2 is SNEGSKA (reference sequence). CDR3 length equals 15 residues. The CDR3 DNA sequence: TGCAGTGCTAGAGATCGGGCAGGTCGTACAGATACGCAGTATTTT. Its protein product is CSARDRAGRTDTQYF.

Concerning this clonotype itself: A read error may account for a junction end that differs from germline. The rearrangement uses TRBV19 and TRBJ1-1; TRBD1 aligns across 9 bases. The CDR3 has 14 residues. CDR1 is LNHDA, CDR2 SQIVND, per germline (reference sequence). DNA for the CDR3: TGTGCCAGTGGTATTGGGACAGGGAGCACTGAAGCTTTCTTT. It codes for CASGIGTGSTEAFF. Based on the CDR3 plus reference TRBV19 and TRBJ1-1, the full variable domain is DGGITQSPKYLFRKEGQNVTLSCEQNLNHDAMYWYRQDPGQGLRLIYYSQIVNDFQKGDIAEGYSVSREKKESFPLTVTSAQKNPTAFYLCASGIGTGSTEAFFGQGTRLTVV.

This clonotype was counted a few times. CDR3 in DNA: TGCAGTGCGCCAGTGTACAATGAGCAGTTCTTC. Translated: CSAPVYNEQFF. The chain links TRBV20-1 to TRBJ2-1; D is unclear. This CDR3 is 11 amino acids long. V gave up 6 bases and J gave up 4 bases, with 7 bases separating them. The V gene's germline CDR1 is DFQATT and CDR2 SNEGSKA (reference sequence).

J is TRBJ1-4 and V is TRBV7-9; maybe TRBD1 (5 bases). The CDR3 contains 14 residues. Germline values: CDR1 SEHNR, CDR2 FQNEAQ (reference sequence). Trimming removed 1 base at V and 6 bases at J, with 9 bases between. CDR3 sequence (DNA): TGTGCCAGCAGCTTAGGGCGGGGGGATGAAAAACTGTTTTTT. It translates to CASSLGRGDEKLFF.

The chain has TRBV20-1 and TRBJ2-3; D gene uncertain. The CDR3 covers 16 residues. Trimming left V 0 bases short and J 6 bases short, with 19 bases between. Looked up from germline, CDR1 is DFQATT and CDR2 is SNEGSKA (reference sequence). The CDR3 DNA reads as TGCAGTGCTAGAGATAGTTATAGGCAAGTGAGGGATACGCAGTATTTT. As protein: CSARDSYRQVRDTQYF.

This clonotype was counted a few times. The chain couples TRBV2 to TRBJ2-6, with D perhaps matching TRBD1 (6 bases). Germline V CDR1 and CDR2: SNHLY, FYNNEI. V lost 9 bases and J 1 base, leaving 10 bases between the germline ends. The length of the CDR3 is 14 residues. CDR3 residues: CARRDTSGANVLTF. For the CDR3, the DNA is TGTGCCAGACGGGACACGTCTGGGGCCAACGTCCTGACTTTC.

This clonotype was counted ten times or more. The chain is built from TRBV5-1 and TRBJ2-6, with D possibly matching TRBD1 (5 bases). The CDR3 has 17 amino acids. Trimming cost V 4 bases and J 1 base, with 15 bases left between them. CDR1 SGHRS and CDR2 YFSETQ come from the germline V gene. CDR3 sequence (DNA): TGCGCCAGCAGCCAATTATTGCAGGGTTCTGGGGCCAACGTCCTGACTTTC. This encodes CASSQLLQGSGANVLTF.

The chain links TRBV7-2 to TRBJ1-2; D is uncertain. Trimming cost V 5 bases and J 6 bases, with 10 bases left between them. The length of the CDR3 is 12 residues. Germline CDR1 SGHTA, CDR2 FQGNSA. The CDR3: CASSTLLDGYTF. As DNA, the CDR3 is TGTGCCAGCAGCACTCTGCTTGATGGCTACACCTTC.

The chain employs TRBV7-9 and TRBJ2-5; D not certain. V lost 4 bases, J lost 0 bases, and 9 bases lay in between. The CDR3 spans 14 residues. The germline gives CDR1 SEHNR, CDR2 FQNEAQ (reference sequence). The CDR3 spells CASSSTAYQETQYF. In DNA, the CDR3 is TGTGCCAGCAGCTCCACAGCGTACCAAGAGACCCAGTACTTC.

This clonotype was counted a few times. The genes are TRBV7-9 and TRBJ1-4, with D maybe TRBD1 (6 bases). Trimming took 4 bases from V and 8 from J, leaving 26 bases between them. Germline assignment: CDR1 SEHNR and CDR2 FQNEAQ (reference sequence). This CDR3 contains 18 residues. This CDR3 reads CASSSWDNHRRGNEKLFF. In nucleotides, the CDR3 is TGTGCCAGCAGCTCTTGGGACAATCACCGCCGGGGGAACGAAAAACTGTTTTTT. The complete variable domain, with remaining parts taken from reference TRBV7-9 and TRBJ1-4, reads DTGVSQNPRHKITKRGQNVTFRCDPISEHNRLYWYRQTLGQGPEFLTYFQNEAQLEKSRLLSDRFSAERPKGSFSTLEIQRTEQGDSAMYLCASSSWDNHRRGNEKLFFGSGTQLSVL.

Concerning this clonotype: One end of the junction is discordant with germline, which a read error may explain. Here the CDR3 DNA reads TGTGCCGGCAGCTTAGAGGGTGACACAGATACGCAGTATTTT. It is translated as CAGSLEGDTDTQYF. The chain is built from TRBV7-3 and TRBJ2-3, with a tentative D call TRBD2 (5 bases). There are 14 residues in the CDR3. Germline-derived CDR1 and CDR2 are SGHTA and FQGTGA.

In nucleotides, the CDR3 is TGCAGTGCTAGAGGAGAGGGCATAGATACGCAGTATTTT. Translation: CSARGEGIDTQYF. The gene calls are TRBV20-1 and TRBJ2-3; possibly TRBD2 for D (5 bases). This CDR3 has 13 residues. V dropped 1 base and J dropped 5 bases, with 10 bases sitting between them. Looked up from germline, CDR1 is DFQATT and CDR2 is SNEGSKA (reference sequence).

This rearrangement joins TRBV12-3 or TRBV12-4 to TRBJ1-6; 7 nucleotides line up with TRBD1. J gave up 9 bases and V 6 bases, and 14 bases lay outside the gene matches. The CDR3 sequence is 16 residues long. CDR3 region: CASSQTGLRMISPLHF. The DNA for the CDR3 is TGTGCCAGCAGCCAGACAGGGCTCCGGATGATTTCACCCCTCCACTTT.

A few counts support this clonotype. The chain employs TRBV7-6 and TRBJ2-7, with 7 bases that match TRBD2. CDR1 and CDR2 from the germline V gene are SGHVS and FNYEAQ. The V gene end was trimmed by 6 bases and the J gene end by 2 bases; junction bases not matched to a gene: 4. The CDR3 length is 13 residues. CDR3 bases: TGTGCCAGCAGTTTCGGACTAGCCTACGAGCAGTACTTC. Translating gives CASSFGLAYEQYF.

Details on this clonotype: An end of the junction differs from the germline gene, which may be a read error. The V call is TRBV2, the J call TRBJ2-7, with TRBD1 matching over 12 bases. Per germline, CDR1 SNHLY and CDR2 FYNNEI. This CDR3 contains 15 residues. CDR3 DNA sequence: TGTGCCAGCAGTTGGGGACAGGGGGCGGCCTACAAGCAGTACTTC. Its protein product is CASSWGQGAAYKQYF.

J is TRBJ1-3 and V is TRBV27; D is undetermined. This CDR3 comprises 14 residues. V was clipped by 2 bases and J by 7 bases, with 12 bases between them. CDR1 is MNHEY, CDR2 SMNVEV, per germline (reference sequence). As DNA, the CDR3 is TGTGCCAGCAGTTTACGACCCACCGGCAACACCATATATTTT. Translating it yields CASSLRPTGNTIYF.

The genes are TRBV20-1 and TRBJ2-7, with 8 positions matching TRBD1. This CDR3 has 14 amino acids. The junction had 11 bases not matched to a gene; V was cut back by 6 bases and J by 4 bases. From germline, CDR1 is DFQATT and CDR2 SNEGSKA (reference sequence). The CDR3 loop is CSAARGRFWYEQYF. DNA for the CDR3: TGCAGTGCGGCCAGGGGGCGTTTCTGGTACGAGCAGTACTTC.

The chain recombines TRBV12-3 or TRBV12-4 with TRBJ1-3, with D uncertain. Deletions cut 5 bases from V and 0 bases from J, with 17 bases between. This CDR3 has 17 amino acids. DNA of the CDR3: TGTGCCAGCAGTCCCCGGTGGCCGCCTAGCTCTGGAAACACCATATATTTT. Translating gives CASSPRWPPSSGNTIYF.

The rearrangement links TRBV20-1 to TRBJ2-5; TRBD2 matches at 9 bases. Per germline, CDR1 DFQATT and CDR2 SNEGSKA (reference sequence). This CDR3 comprises 15 residues. Losses at the gene ends were 1 base for V and 5 bases for J; bases not matched to a gene: 8. The CDR3 protein is CSARAPGLARETQYF. Here the CDR3 DNA reads TGCAGTGCTAGAGCTCCCGGACTAGCGAGGGAGACCCAGTACTTC.

This chain connects TRBV19 to TRBJ2-5; TRBD1 matches at 9 bases. The CDR3 extends over 14 amino acids. Trimming took 6 bases from V and 1 from J; bases not matched to a gene: 3. The germline V gene encodes CDR1 LNHDA and CDR2 SQIVND (reference sequence). The CDR3 nucleotides read TGTGCCAGTAGGAAGACAGGGGGCCAAGAGACCCAGTACTTC. Amino acids: CASRKTGGQETQYF.

This sequence joins TRBV4-1 and TRBJ1-4; 11 nucleotides match TRBD1. J lost 1 base, V lost 4 bases, and 8 bases had no gene match. The CDR3 runs to 18 residues. CDR1 MGHRA and CDR2 YSYEKL come from the germline V gene. The CDR3 protein is CASSPGRDRGVTNEKLFF. CDR3 DNA sequence: TGCGCCAGCAGCCCCGGACGGGACAGGGGGGTAACTAATGAAAAACTGTTTTTT.

The genes are TRBV15 and TRBJ2-5, with D maybe TRBD1 (6 bases). The length of the CDR3 is 12 residues. V was clipped by 6 bases and J by 5 bases, with 10 bases between them. The germline V gene encodes CDR1 LNHNV and CDR2 YYDKDF (reference sequence). The CDR3 bases are TGTGCCACCAGGGGGGCAGCGGAGACCCAGTACTTC. Translated, it gives CATRGAAETQYF.

This clonotype was detected only a few times. The CDR3 region has the DNA TGTGCCAGCAGCTTAGAGGACGCGGGGGCCTACGAGCAGTACTTC. Translated: CASSLEDAGAYEQYF. V usage is TRBV11-2 and J usage is TRBJ2-7, with 7 bases lining up with TRBD2. The germline CDR1 and CDR2 sequences are SGHAT and FQNNGV. The CDR3 runs 15 residues. With 0 bases clipped from V and 2 bases from J, the junction kept 4 bases outside the gene matches.

This clonotype was detected many times. The V call is TRBV4-1, the J call TRBJ1-2; D is possibly TRBD1 (5 bases). Trimming pared 0 bases from V and 4 bases from J, leaving 15 bases between. The germline gives CDR1 MGHRA, CDR2 YSYEKL. The CDR3 totals 16 residues. The CDR3: CASSQDLSGVSYGYTF. CDR3 bases: TGCGCCAGCAGCCAAGATCTCTCGGGGGTGAGCTATGGCTACACCTTC.

The chain links TRBV25-1 to TRBJ2-4; D not certain. The ends were cut back, 10 bases at V and 1 base at J, with 14 bases in the middle. This CDR3 has 14 amino acids. Germline CDR1 is MGHDK and CDR2 is SYGVNS. CDR3 coding DNA: TGTGCCACGAAGGGCGCCGGGGCCAAAAACATTCAGTACTTC. This codes for CATKGAGAKNIQYF.

The chain joins TRBV10-3 to TRBJ2-7, with D perhaps being TRBD1 or TRBD2 (5 bases each). Looked up from germline, CDR1 is ENHRY and CDR2 is SYGVKD. Trimming left V 5 bases short and J 5 bases short, with 16 bases between. The CDR3 runs 14 residues. The DNA of the CDR3 is TGTGCCATCAGTACTAGACAGTGGGCCAACGAGCAGTACTTC. Its protein is CAISTRQWANEQYF.

The chain carries TRBV20-1 and TRBJ1-6; 9 bases are a match to TRBD1. V was clipped by 3 bases and J by 9 bases; unmatched bases: 6. Germline lookup yields CDR1 DFQATT and CDR2 SNEGSKA (reference sequence). The CDR3 covers 14 residues. The CDR3 spells CSARRGQGTSPLHF. The DNA for the CDR3 is TGCAGTGCTAGGAGGGGACAGGGAACTTCACCCCTCCACTTT.